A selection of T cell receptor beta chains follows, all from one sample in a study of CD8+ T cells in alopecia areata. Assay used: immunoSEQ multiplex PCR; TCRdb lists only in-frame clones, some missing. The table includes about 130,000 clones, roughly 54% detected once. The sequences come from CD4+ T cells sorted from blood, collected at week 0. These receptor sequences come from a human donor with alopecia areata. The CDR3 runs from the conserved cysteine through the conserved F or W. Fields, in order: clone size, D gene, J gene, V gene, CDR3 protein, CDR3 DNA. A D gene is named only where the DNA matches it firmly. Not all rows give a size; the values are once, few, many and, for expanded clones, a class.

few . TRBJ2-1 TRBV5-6 CASSLGGSSYNEQFF TGTGCCAGCAGCTTGGGGGGAAGCTCCTACAATGAGCAGTTCTTC
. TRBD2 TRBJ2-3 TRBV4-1 CASSQESTGTPGLAGDTDTQYF TGCGCCAGCAGCCAAGAATCAACTGGGACCCCAGGACTAGCGGGAGACACAGATACGCAGTATTTT
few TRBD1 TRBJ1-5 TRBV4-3 CASSKDRANQPQHF TGCGCCAGCAGCAAGGACAGGGCCAATCAGCCCCAGCATTTT
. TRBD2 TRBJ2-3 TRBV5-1 CASETSGGATDTQYF TGCGCCAGCGAAACTAGCGGGGGGGCCACAGATACGCAGTATTTT
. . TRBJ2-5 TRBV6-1 CASSQKITGRETQYF TGTGCCAGCAGTCAGAAAATAACAGGGCGGGAGACCCAGTACTTC
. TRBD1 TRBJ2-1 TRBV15 CATSRRQGANYNEQFF TGTGCCACCAGCAGAAGACAGGGGGCCAATTACAATGAGCAGTTCTTC
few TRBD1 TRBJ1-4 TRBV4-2 CASSQVGGTGVEKLFF TGTGCCAGCAGCCAAGTGGGGGGGACAGGGGTTGAAAAACTGTTTTTT
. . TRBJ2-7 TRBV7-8 CASSELASEAYEQYF TGTGCCAGCAGCGAACTAGCCTCAGAAGCCTACGAGCAGTACTTC
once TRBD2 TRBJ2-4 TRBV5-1 CASSVTSGTSGGPIQYF TGCGCCAGCAGCGTAACCTCAGGGACTAGCGGGGGACCTATTCAGTACTTC
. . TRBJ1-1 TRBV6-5 CASTHNRNTEAFF TGTGCCAGCACCCATAACAGGAACACTGAAGCTTTCTTT
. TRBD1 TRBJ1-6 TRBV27 CASSSLSRTGDNSPLHF TGTGCCAGCAGTTCTCTATCACGGACAGGTGATAATTCACCCCTCCACTTT
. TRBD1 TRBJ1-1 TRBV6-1 CASSGNRAGGTEAFF TGTGCCAGCAGTGGGAACAGGGCAGGGGGGACTGAAGCTTTCTTT
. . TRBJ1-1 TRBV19 CASSIDRLTEAFF TGTGCCAGTAGTATAGACCGCCTCACTGAAGCTTTCTTT
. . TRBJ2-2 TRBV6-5 CASKEANTGELFF TGTGCCAGCAAGGAGGCGAACACCGGGGAGCTGTTTTTT
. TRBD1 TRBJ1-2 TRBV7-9 CASSQNDRVHGYTF TGTGCCAGCAGCCAGAATGACAGGGTCCATGGCTACACCTTC
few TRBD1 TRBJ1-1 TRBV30 CAWTMTGANTEAFF TGTGCCTGGACCATGACAGGGGCGAACACTGAAGCTTTCTTT
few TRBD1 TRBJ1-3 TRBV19 CASSIGTGSGNTIYF TGTGCCAGTAGTATTGGGACAGGCTCTGGAAACACCATATATTTT
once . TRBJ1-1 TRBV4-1 CASSQPKNFVAFF TGCGCCAGCAGCCAACCGAAGAACTTCGTGGCTTTCTTT
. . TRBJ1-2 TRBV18 CASSPRPGDGYTF TGTGCCAGCTCACCACGTCCAGGGGATGGCTACACCTTC
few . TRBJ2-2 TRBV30 CAWGGSGDEVTGELFF TGTGCCTGGGGAGGATCGGGGGACGAGGTGACCGGGGAGCTGTTTTTT
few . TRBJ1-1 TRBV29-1 CSVGGRMVNTEAFF TGCAGCGTTGGAGGACGGATGGTGAACACTGAAGCTTTCTTT
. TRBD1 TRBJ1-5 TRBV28 CASSLGTGNQPQHF TGTGCCAGCAGTTTAGGGACAGGGAATCAGCCCCAGCATTTT
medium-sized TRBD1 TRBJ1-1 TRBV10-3 CAISSPGQGSTEAFF TGTGCCATCAGTTCCCCGGGACAGGGGAGCACTGAAGCTTTCTTT
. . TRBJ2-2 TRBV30 CAWWRGSKFVAGELFF TGTGCCTGGTGGAGGGGTTCAAAGTTCGTCGCCGGGGAGCTGTTTTTT
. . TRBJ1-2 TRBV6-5 CASSWSANYGYTF TGTGCCAGCAGTTGGTCTGCTAACTATGGCTACACCTTC
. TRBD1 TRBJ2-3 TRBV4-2 CASSQGTGTGTDTQYF TGTGCCAGCAGCCAAGGTACCGGGACAGGGACGGATACGCAGTATTTT
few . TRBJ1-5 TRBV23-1 CASSQVLGVCHQPQHF TGCGCCAGCAGTCAAGTTTTGGGAGTTTGTCATCAGCCCCAGCATTTT
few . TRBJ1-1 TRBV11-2 CASSSSNPGENTEAFF TGTGCCAGCAGCTCGTCGAACCCAGGGGAGAACACTGAAGCTTTCTTT
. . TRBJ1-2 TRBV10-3 CAISPEAQGYTF TGTGCCATCAGCCCTGAGGCCCAGGGCTACACCTTC
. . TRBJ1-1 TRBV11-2 CASRPTGGRTEAFF TGTGCCAGCAGGCCTACGGGGGGACGCACTGAAGCTTTCTTT
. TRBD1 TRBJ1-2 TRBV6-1 CASSGGQGRYGYTF TGTGCCAGCAGTGGGGGACAGGGGCGCTATGGCTACACCTTC
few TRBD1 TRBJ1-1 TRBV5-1 CASSSVQGPEAFF TGCGCCAGCAGCTCCGTACAGGGGCCTGAAGCTTTCTTT
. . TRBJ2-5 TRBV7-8 CASSLISTSAETQYF TGTGCCAGCAGCTTAATCTCTACTAGTGCCGAGACCCAGTACTTC
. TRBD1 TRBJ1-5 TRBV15 CATSSPGTGAQPQHF TGTGCCACCAGCTCCCCCGGGACAGGGGCCCAGCCCCAGCATTTT
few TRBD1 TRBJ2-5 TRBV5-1 CASSPLQGAREETQYF TGCGCCAGCAGCCCGCTTCAGGGGGCGCGGGAAGAGACCCAGTACTTC
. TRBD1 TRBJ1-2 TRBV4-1 CASSIGQGARGYTF TGCGCCAGCAGCATAGGACAGGGGGCGCGTGGCTACACCTTC
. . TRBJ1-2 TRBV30 CACRDLGYGYTF TGTGCCTGTAGGGATCTCGGGTATGGCTACACCTTC
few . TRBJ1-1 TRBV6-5 CASSYSTSINTEAFF TGTGCCAGCAGTTACTCCACGTCGATTAACACTGAAGCTTTCTTT
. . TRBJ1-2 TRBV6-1 CASSRDTYYGYTF TGTGCCAGCAGTCGGGACACCTACTATGGCTACACCTTC
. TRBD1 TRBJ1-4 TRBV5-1 CASSPGQGPNEKLFF TGCGCCAGCAGCCCGGGACAGGGCCCTAATGAAAAACTGTTTTTT